The 31 T cell receptor beta chains in this list originate from one sample, sequenced in a study of pediatric ulcerative colitis. The data were produced by immunoSEQ multiplex PCR, yet TCRdb's version contains in-frame clones alone and is incomplete. The sample has 10,000 to 13,000 clones, roughly four fifths seen once. Rectal tissue came from one to two pinch biopsies taken at colonoscopy. Sequencing was performed on gut tissue. The receptor source for this set is a girl aged 10 to 17 who was a control in a study of pediatric ulcerative colitis.

The V gene is TRBV28, the J gene TRBJ1-1; D unresolved. Trimming shortened V by 3 bases and J by 3 bases, and 14 bases separated the two germline ends. This CDR3 comprises 15 residues. Germline values: CDR1 MDHEN, CDR2 SYDVKM. The CDR3 coding sequence is TGTGCCAGCAGTTTGGCCGCTTCGGTTTACACTGAAGCTTTCTTT. This encodes CASSLAASVYTEAFF.

The chain couples TRBV25-1 to TRBJ2-5; D may match TRBD1 or TRBD2 (5 bases each). V was pared by 1 base and J by 2 bases, with 17 bases between. Germline-derived CDR1 and CDR2 are MGHDK and SYGVNS. This CDR3 spans 17 amino acids. CDR3 sequence: CASSEWGTDDGQETQYF. CDR3 nucleotide sequence: TGTGCCAGCAGTGAATGGGGGACGGACGACGGGCAAGAGACCCAGTACTTC.

The V and J genes are TRBV6-4 and TRBJ2-1; tentatively, D is TRBD2 (6 bases). Germline-derived CDR1 and CDR2 are MRHNA and SNTAGT. The V gene lost 11 bases and the J gene lost 2 bases, with 19 bases spanning the gap. This CDR3 has 15 amino acids. For the CDR3, the DNA is TGTGCCGCCGGGGCGGGAACTGAGACCTACAATGAGCAGTTCTTC. Amino acid sequence: CAAGAGTETYNEQFF.

This rearrangement joins TRBV27 to TRBJ1-1, with D unclear. V dropped 4 bases and J dropped 1 base, with 16 bases sitting between them. Germline loops: CDR1 MNHEY, CDR2 SMNVEV (reference sequence). This CDR3 is 16 amino acids long. The CDR3 reads CASSSWFRAQNTEAFF. The DNA for the CDR3 is TGTGCCAGCAGTTCCTGGTTCCGAGCACAGAACACTGAAGCTTTCTTT.

The chain uses TRBV6-5 and TRBJ2-5, with D tentatively TRBD1 or TRBD2 (5 bases each). The CDR3 spans 16 residues. V was trimmed by 2 bases and J by 2 bases, leaving 15 bases between them. The germline V gene has CDR1 MNHEY and CDR2 SVGAGI. The CDR3 nucleotides are TGTGCCAGCAGTTACCTTGGGACCCGAACGCAAGAGACCCAGTACTTC. Protein sequence: CASSYLGTRTQETQYF.

The chain links TRBV27 to TRBJ2-7, with D possibly being TRBD2 (5 bases). The CDR3 loop spans 14 amino acids. Germline V CDR1 and CDR2: MNHEY, SMNVEV (reference sequence). The V end was cut by 5 bases, the J end by 2 bases, with 13 bases between. CDR3 sequence (DNA): TGTGCCAGCAGTCCCCGGACTTACACCTACGAGCAGTACTTC. Its translation: CASSPRTYTYEQYF.

The rearrangement joins TRBV28 to TRBJ2-1; D ambiguous. V gave up 5 bases and J gave up 10 bases, with 9 bases separating them. Germline V gene lookup returns CDR1 MDHEN and CDR2 SYDVKM. CDR3 length equals 11 residues. The DNA for the CDR3 is TGTGCCAGCAGTCCCCTCAGGGAGCAGTTCTTC. Amino acid sequence: CASSPLREQFF.

J is TRBJ1-1 and V is TRBV28; TRBD1 might be the D (6 bases). CDR1 MDHEN and CDR2 SYDVKM come from the germline V gene. Between the trimmed V and J ends, which lost 1 base and 5 bases, there was a span of 11 bases. The length of the CDR3 is 14 residues. The CDR3 DNA sequence: TGTGCCAGCAGTTTATCTCAGGGGAGGACTGAAGCTTTCTTT. It is translated as CASSLSQGRTEAFF.

The CDR3 bases are TGTGCCAGCAGTTACCCTCTCCCGGACAGACAGCAGTACTTC. Protein product: CASSYPLPDRQQYF. V usage is TRBV6-6 and J usage is TRBJ2-7; TRBD1 might be the D (6 bases). V was cut by 2 bases and J by 8 bases, with 16 bases left in between. There are 14 residues in the CDR3. CDR1 is MNHNY, CDR2 SVGAGI, per germline (reference sequence).

The chain's CDR3 is CASSRFRTAESSYEQYF. As DNA, the CDR3 is TGTGCCAGCTCACGATTTCGGACAGCCGAGAGCTCCTACGAGCAGTACTTC. This rearrangement joins TRBV18 to TRBJ2-7; D perhaps matches TRBD1 (6 bases). The CDR3 length is 17 residues. Germline lookup yields CDR1 KGHSH and CDR2 LQKENI. Trimming shortened V by 4 bases and J by 0 bases, and 19 bases separated the two germline ends.

The V and J genes are TRBV6-4 and TRBJ1-5; D possibly corresponds to TRBD1 (6 bases). The CDR3 contains 14 residues. Trimming cost V 6 bases and J 0 bases, with 9 bases left between them. The germline V gene has CDR1 MRHNA and CDR2 SNTAGT. The CDR3 region is CASSPGHSNQPQHF. CDR3 sequence (DNA): TGTGCCAGCAGCCCGGGACATAGCAATCAGCCCCAGCATTTT.

This clone was seen a few times. The chain combines TRBV5-1 with TRBJ2-1; the D gene is possibly TRBD2 (6 bases). The CDR3 has 16 amino acids. The germline V gene has CDR1 SGHRS and CDR2 YFSETQ. Trimming took off 4 bases at V and 10 bases at J, with 24 bases between the two ends. CDR3 sequence reads: CASSPPGLSLKGEQFF. The DNA of the CDR3 is TGCGCCAGCAGCCCCCCGGGACTGAGCTTGAAGGGGGAGCAGTTCTTC.

This clone was counted once. V gene TRBV19 combines with J gene TRBJ1-2; D is uncertain. The germline gives CDR1 LNHDA, CDR2 SQIVND (reference sequence). The CDR3 extends over 11 amino acids. Trimming cost V 5 bases and J 3 bases, with 4 bases left between them. The CDR3 sequence is CASSADYGYTF. Here the CDR3 DNA reads TGTGCCAGTAGTGCCGACTATGGCTACACCTTC. The full variable domain, its missing parts supplied by reference TRBV19 and TRBJ1-2, is DGGITQSPKYLFRKEGQNVTLSCEQNLNHDAMYWYRQDPGQGLRLIYYSQIVNDFQKGDIAEGYSVSREKKESFPLTVTSAQKNPTAFYLCASSADYGYTFGSGTRLTVV.

The chain joins TRBV7-2 to TRBJ1-2, with D possibly matching TRBD1 (6 bases). CDR1 SGHTA and CDR2 FQGNSA come from the germline V gene. V lost 0 bases and J lost 4, with 12 bases in between. The CDR3 loop spans 15 amino acids. CDR3 residues: CASSLAWTESYGYTF. The CDR3 DNA reads as TGTGCCAGCAGCTTAGCGTGGACAGAGTCCTATGGCTACACCTTC.

This chain links TRBV14 with TRBJ2-1, with D perhaps being TRBD1 or TRBD2 (6 bases each). The V gene's germline CDR1 is SGHDN and CDR2 FVKESK. The CDR3 sequence is 17 residues long. V lost 1 base and J 3 bases, leaving 16 bases between the germline ends. The DNA of the CDR3 is TGTGCCAGCAGCCAAGTCGGGCGGGACATCTTCTACAATGAGCAGTTCTTC. It encodes CASSQVGRDIFYNEQFF.

The V call is TRBV5-4, the J call TRBJ2-5; TRBD2 agrees at 7 bases. V lost 2 bases to trimming and J lost 4 bases; unmatched junction nucleotides: 5. The germline V gene has CDR1 SGHNT and CDR2 YYREEE (reference sequence). CDR3 length: 14 residues. The CDR3 reads CASSFRDYRETQYF. DNA for the CDR3: TGTGCCAGCAGCTTCCGGGACTATAGAGAGACCCAGTACTTC.

The chain carries TRBV6-4 and TRBJ2-3, with TRBD2 identical over 10 bases. With 5 bases clipped from V and 1 base from J, the junction kept 3 bases outside the gene matches. The CDR3 is 15 residues long. CDR1 is MRHNA, CDR2 SNTAGT, per germline. The CDR3, as DNA: TGTGCCAGCAGTAAGCTAGCGGGAGGCACAGATACGCAGTATTTT. Its translation is CASSKLAGGTDTQYF.

The chain recombines TRBV6-1 with TRBJ2-7; D unresolved. There are 14 residues in the CDR3. Looked up from germline, CDR1 is MNHNS and CDR2 is SASEGT. V was shortened by 6 bases and J by 5 bases, with 17 bases between the two germline ends. The chain's CDR3 is CASSLNRGGDEQYF. In DNA form, the CDR3 reads TGTGCCAGCAGCCTTAATAGAGGCGGTGACGAGCAGTACTTC.

The genes are TRBV4-2 and TRBJ2-3; TRBD2 is a possible D gene (5 bases). The CDR3 totals 15 residues. CDR1 LGHNA and CDR2 YNFKEQ come from the germline V gene. V was cut by 1 base and J by 2 bases, with 10 bases left in between. The DNA of the CDR3 is TGTGCCAGCAGCCAAGGATCTAGCCTCACAGATACGCAGTATTTT. This translates into CASSQGSSLTDTQYF.

This clone was observed once. The chain joins TRBV19 to TRBJ2-1, with TRBD2 matching 9 bases. Per the germline V gene, CDR1 is LNHDA and CDR2 is SQIVND (reference sequence). The ends lost 4 bases at V and 4 bases at J; junction bases unmatched: 8. The CDR3 length is 16 residues. In nucleotides, the CDR3 is TGTGCCAGTAGTACGTTTAGCGGGAGTTTGTACAATGAGCAGTTCTTC. Translated: CASSTFSGSLYNEQFF.

CDR3 DNA: TGTGCCACCAGCAGAGATTGGAACTCTGGAAACACCATATATTTT. Translating gives CATSRDWNSGNTIYF. The rearrangement links TRBV15 to TRBJ1-3, with no clear D. With 0 bases removed from V and 0 bases from J, the gap between germline ends came to 6 bases. The CDR3 length is 15 residues. CDR1 is LNHNV, CDR2 YYDKDF, per germline (reference sequence).

The V and J genes are TRBV27 and TRBJ2-1; the D gene is possibly TRBD2 (5 bases). This CDR3 is 15 amino acids long. V dropped 6 bases and J dropped 0 bases, with 12 bases sitting between them. Germline V gene lookup returns CDR1 MNHEY and CDR2 SMNVEV (reference sequence). As DNA, the CDR3 is TGTGCCAGCAGACAGAGACTAAGCTCCTACAATGAGCAGTTCTTC. This sequence encodes CASRQRLSSYNEQFF.

CDR3 DNA: TGTGCCAGCAGCTTACCACCGACGGGGCGCGACTACGAGCAGTACTTC. It encodes CASSLPPTGRDYEQYF. The rearrangement uses TRBV7-2 and TRBJ2-7, with D possibly being TRBD1 or TRBD2 (5 bases each). The CDR3 is 16 amino acids. Germline V CDR1 and CDR2: SGHTA, FQGNSA. Deletions cut 2 bases from V and 3 bases from J, with 17 bases between.

The chain uses TRBV7-8 and TRBJ1-1; D is unclear. Trimming left V 4 bases short and J 0 bases short, with 9 bases between. The germline gives CDR1 SGHVS, CDR2 FQNEAQ. There are 14 residues in the CDR3. The DNA of the CDR3 is TGTGCCAGCAGCTCGACGGAATTGAACACTGAAGCTTTCTTT. Translating it yields CASSSTELNTEAFF. Full variable domain (missing parts from reference TRBV7-8 and TRBJ1-1): GAGVSQSPRYKVAKRGQDVALRCDPISGHVSLFWYQQALGQGPEFLTYFQNEAQLDKSGLPSDRFFAERPEGSVSTLKIQRTQQEDSAVYLCASSSTELNTEAFFGQGTRLTVV.

The chain combines TRBV6-6 with TRBJ1-5, with TRBD1 identical over 8 bases. Losses at the gene ends were 6 bases for V and 4 bases for J; bases not matched to a gene: 5. The CDR3 spans 14 residues. CDR1 is MNHNY, CDR2 SVGAGI, per germline (reference sequence). CDR3 protein: CASSPGQDNQPQHF. CDR3 in DNA: TGTGCCAGCAGCCCGGGACAGGATAATCAGCCCCAGCATTTT.

The V call is TRBV28, the J call TRBJ2-6, with D unresolved. V lost 1 base and J 2 bases, leaving 6 bases between the germline ends. Germline V CDR1 and CDR2: MDHEN, SYDVKM. The CDR3 sequence is 15 residues long. In DNA form, the CDR3 reads TGTGCCAGCAGTTTATTTCCGACTGGGGCCAACGTCCTGACTTTC. It is translated as CASSLFPTGANVLTF.

The rearrangement links TRBV10-3 to TRBJ2-7; possible D gene TRBD2, 6 bases. This CDR3 spans 13 amino acids. CDR1 is ENHRY and CDR2 is SYGVKD in the germline V gene. V shed 10 bases and J shed 2 bases, with 15 bases lying between them. CDR3 region: CATGGAETYEQYF. CDR3 coding DNA: TGTGCCACAGGCGGGGCGGAGACCTACGAGCAGTACTTC.

The V call is TRBV28, the J call TRBJ2-7, with a possible D match to TRBD2 (5 bases). Trimming took 5 bases from V and 5 from J, leaving 16 bases between them. The length of the CDR3 is 14 residues. Germline assignment: CDR1 MDHEN and CDR2 SYDVKM. The CDR3, as DNA: TGTGCCAGCAGTGTCTTGGCGGGCCTCAACGAGCAGTACTTC. Translating gives CASSVLAGLNEQYF. Together with reference TRBV28 and TRBJ2-7, the CDR3 gives the full variable domain: DVKVTQSSRYLVKRTGEKVFLECVQDMDHENMFWYRQDPGLGLRLIYFSYDVKMKEKGDIPEGYSVSREKKERFSLILESASTNQTSMYLCASSVLAGLNEQYFGPGTRLTVT.

The chain has TRBV30 and TRBJ1-5; a possible D gene is TRBD1 (6 bases). The CDR3 contains 14 residues. V lost 1 base, J lost 5 bases, and 12 bases lay in between. CDR1 and CDR2 from the germline V gene are GTSNPN and SVGIG (reference sequence). The CDR3 nucleotides read TGTGCCTGGAGTGGGACAGTCAAACATCAGCCCCAGCATTTT. Translation: CAWSGTVKHQPQHF.

The CDR3 is CASLRQGGTDTQYF. The CDR3 nucleotides are TGTGCCAGCTTACGGCAGGGCGGAACAGATACGCAGTATTTT. This chain links TRBV2 with TRBJ2-3; D is perhaps TRBD1 (5 bases). The germline gives CDR1 SNHLY, CDR2 FYNNEI. The CDR3 runs to 14 residues. Trimming pared 8 bases from V and 3 bases from J, leaving 15 bases between.

The chain joins TRBV5-4 to TRBJ2-7; D gene uncertain. Germline V lookup: CDR1 SGHNT, CDR2 YYREEE (reference sequence). The germline V and J ends were trimmed by 0 bases and 1 base, with 8 bases remaining between them. The CDR3 loop spans 14 amino acids. The CDR3 coding sequence is TGTGCCAGCAGCTTGGAGGGCCTTTCCTACGAGCAGTACTTC. Translation gives CASSLEGLSYEQYF.